Below, 17 T cell receptor beta chains from the same sample are listed, as sequenced in a study of blood T cell repertoires in COVID-19. Clones were read by immunoSEQ multiplex PCR, and TCRdb kept only the in-frame ones, dropping some. Here the sample spans some 180,000 clones, approximately 92% being singletons. The sample was peripheral blood. The source is a man aged 50 to 59 with acute or convalescent COVID-19.

The rearrangement joins TRBV5-4 to TRBJ1-4; TRBD1 agrees at 7 bases. Losses at the gene ends were 4 bases for V and 7 bases for J; bases not matched to a gene: 7. The CDR3 contains 14 residues. Germline CDR1 is SGHNT and CDR2 is YYREEE (reference sequence). CDR3 DNA sequence: TGTGCCAGCAGCACAGGGGTAGGGAGTGAAAAACTGTTTTTT. It is translated as CASSTGVGSEKLFF.

The rearrangement links TRBV19 to TRBJ1-5, with 7 bases lining up with TRBD1. Per the germline V gene, CDR1 is LNHDA and CDR2 is SQIVND (reference sequence). Losses at the gene ends were 7 bases for V and 5 bases for J; bases not matched to a gene: 5. The CDR3 covers 13 residues. CDR3 in amino acids: CASTAGQDQPQHF. The DNA for the CDR3 is TGTGCCAGTACCGCCGGACAGGATCAGCCCCAGCATTTT.

The V call is TRBV28, the J call TRBJ2-5, with TRBD2 identical over 9 bases. The CDR3 is made up of 18 amino acids. V dropped 2 bases and J dropped 5; count of bases not matched to a gene: 15. CDR1 MDHEN and CDR2 SYDVKM come from the germline V gene. CDR3 in DNA: TGTGCCAGCAGTTTAGCAAGTTGGCTAGCGGGAAGAGAGGAGACCCAGTACTTC. Translation gives CASSLASWLAGREETQYF.

CDR3 loop: CASTDWVQGDQPQHF. CDR3 coding DNA: TGTGCCAGTACCGATTGGGTCCAGGGGGATCAGCCCCAGCATTTT. The gene calls are TRBV19 and TRBJ1-5, with 7 bases lining up with TRBD1. After removal of 7 bases from V and 5 bases from J, the junction contained 11 bases not matched to a gene. This CDR3 region has 15 residues. Per the germline V gene, CDR1 is LNHDA and CDR2 is SQIVND (reference sequence).

The rearrangement uses TRBV7-3 and TRBJ2-5, with a weak D call TRBD1 (6 bases). This CDR3 contains 15 residues. Germline CDR1 SGHTA, CDR2 FQGTGA. V was shortened by 4 bases and J by 0 bases, with 12 bases between the two germline ends. The CDR3 is CASSSLDSNQETQYF. The CDR3 region has the DNA TGTGCCAGCAGCTCCCTGGACAGTAACCAAGAGACCCAGTACTTC.

The chain couples TRBV3-1 (or the pseudogene TRBV3-2) to TRBJ1-6; 8 bases fit TRBD1. Germline lookup yields CDR1 LGHDT and CDR2 YNNKEL (reference sequence). The CDR3 totals 16 residues. V lost 4 bases to trimming and J lost 8 bases; unmatched junction nucleotides: 10. CDR3 coding DNA: TGTGCCAGCAGCCCCCGGACAGGGAGGATGGATTCACCCCTCCACTTT. It specifies CASSPRTGRMDSPLHF.

The chain is built from TRBV7-8 and TRBJ2-3, with 10 positions matching TRBD2. Germline values: CDR1 SGHVS, CDR2 FQNEAQ. V was pared by 1 base and J by 3 bases, with 7 bases of the junction left unmatched. This CDR3 has 17 amino acids. The CDR3 nucleotides are TGTGCCAGCAGCTTAGGGGGTAGCGGGAGGTGGACAGATACGCAGTATTTT. Protein product: CASSLGGSGRWTDTQYF.

The chain is built from TRBV6-2 or TRBV6-3 and TRBJ1-4; 8 bases line up with TRBD1. The CDR3 length is 14 residues. Per the germline V gene, CDR1 is MNHEY and CDR2 is SVGEGT. The junction had 7 bases not matched to a gene; V was cut back by 5 bases and J by 8 bases. CDR3 region: CASSTDRGVEKLFF. CDR3 nucleotide sequence: TGTGCCAGCAGTACCGACAGGGGAGTCGAAAAACTGTTTTTT.

This chain links TRBV7-9 with TRBJ2-1; 12 bases agree with TRBD2. J was trimmed by 7 bases and V by 5 bases; bases with no gene match: 15. CDR1 and CDR2 (germline): SEHNR, FQNEAQ (reference sequence). CDR3 size: 18 residues. The CDR3, as DNA: TGTGCCAGCAGCCCGAAGGGCCTAGCGGGAGGGCCGGGTAATGAGCAGTTCTTC. Translation gives CASSPKGLAGGPGNEQFF.

This chain connects TRBV5-1 to TRBJ1-4, with TRBD1 matching 9 bases. CDR1 is SGHRS and CDR2 is YFSETQ in the germline V gene. After removal of 4 bases from V and 5 bases from J, the junction contained 6 bases not matched to a gene. This CDR3 region has 15 residues. CDR3 in DNA: TGCGCCAGCAGCCCCGGGACAGGGAAGAATGAAAAACTGTTTTTT. This translates into CASSPGTGKNEKLFF.

This sequence joins TRBV18 and TRBJ1-5; perhaps TRBD1 as D (5 bases). The CDR3 contains 13 residues. CDR1 is KGHSH and CDR2 is LQKENI in the germline V gene. V was pared by 1 base and J by 4 bases, with 5 bases between. The CDR3 coding sequence is TGTGCCAGCTCACCACAGGGGAATCAGCCCCAGCATTTT. Translating it yields CASSPQGNQPQHF.

Only a few counts were recorded for this clone. V is TRBV11-2 and J is TRBJ2-1; TRBD2 aligns across 11 bases. V lost 4 bases to trimming and J lost 10 bases; unmatched junction nucleotides: 9. Germline CDR1 reads SGHAT; CDR2 reads FQNNGV. This CDR3 region has 15 residues. CDR3: CASSWRLAGSVEQFF. The CDR3 DNA sequence: TGTGCCAGCAGCTGGAGACTAGCGGGAAGCGTGGAGCAGTTCTTC. The full variable domain, completed using reference TRBV11-2 and TRBJ2-1, is EAGVAQSPRYKIIEKRQSVAFWCNPISGHATLYWYQQILGQGPKLLIQFQNNGVVDDSQLPKDRFSAERLKGVDSTLKIQPAKLEDSAVYLCASSWRLAGSVEQFFGPGTRLTVL.

This chain uses TRBV29-1 with TRBJ2-1, with 9 bases fitting TRBD2. CDR1 and CDR2 (germline): SQVTM, ANQGSEA. CDR3 length: 14 amino acids. J lost 7 bases, V lost 4 bases, and 8 bases had no gene match. Here the CDR3 reads CSVVREGPTNEQFF. In DNA form, the CDR3 reads TGCAGCGTTGTGCGGGAGGGCCCTACTAATGAGCAGTTCTTC.

V is TRBV14 and J is TRBJ2-1; no firm D call. V was trimmed by 4 bases and J by 4 bases, leaving 8 bases between them. The CDR3 is 13 residues long. The germline gives CDR1 SGHDN, CDR2 FVKESK. In nucleotides, the CDR3 is TGTGCCAGCAGCCGACAAGATTACAATGAGCAGTTCTTC. Protein sequence: CASSRQDYNEQFF. Full variable domain (outside the CDR3, taken from reference TRBV14 and TRBJ2-1): EAGVTQFPSHSVIEKGQTVTLRCDPISGHDNLYWYRRVMGKEIKFLLHFVKESKQDESGMPNNRFLAERTGGTYSTLKVQPAELEDSGVYFCASSRQDYNEQFFGPGTRLTVL.

The chain employs TRBV6-5 and TRBJ2-7; 7 bases agree with TRBD1. V lost 0 bases and J lost 2; bases outside the gene matches: 7. The CDR3 is 16 amino acids. Germline CDR1 reads MNHEY; CDR2 reads SVGAGI. The CDR3 sequence: CASSYSDRVAPYEQYF. CDR3 bases: TGTGCCAGCAGTTACTCCGACAGGGTGGCCCCCTACGAGCAGTACTTC.

J is TRBJ2-2 and V is TRBV30; the D is unclear. Trimming took 5 bases from V and 4 from J, leaving 8 bases between them. The CDR3 contains 12 residues. Germline lookup yields CDR1 GTSNPN and CDR2 SVGIG (reference sequence). The CDR3 DNA reads TGTGCCTGGCTACAGAGCACCGGGGAGCTGTTTTTT. Translated, it gives CAWLQSTGELFF.

This clone turned up a few times. This chain joins TRBV5-1 and TRBJ2-1; the match to TRBD1 covers 9 bases. The CDR3 is made up of 14 amino acids. CDR1 and CDR2 from the germline V gene are SGHRS and YFSETQ. J lost 7 bases, V lost 7 bases, and 9 bases had no gene match. The CDR3 spells CASAVGQGFNEQFF. CDR3 nucleotides: TGCGCCAGCGCCGTAGGACAGGGGTTTAATGAGCAGTTCTTC. The full variable domain, rest sourced from reference TRBV5-1 and TRBJ2-1, is KAGVTQTPRYLIKTRGQQVTLSCSPISGHRSVSWYQQTPGQGLQFLFEYFSETQRNKGNFPGRFSGRQFSNSRSEMNVSTLELGDSALYLCASAVGQGFNEQFFGPGTRLTVL.